This TCR beta chain was profiled in a study of shared clonotypes between healthy human individuals. Study-level points and caveats: Clonotype sharing among the donors was expected to vary with sequencing depth. Generation probability values for non-shared clonotypes were lower than those for clonotypes shared by all four donors.

For this clone: Antigen unknown.

The CDR3 is made up of 13 amino acids. J lost 7 bases, V lost 11 bases, and 5 bases had no gene match. Germline CDR1 MNHNS, CDR2 SASEGT. The method was immunoSEQ multiplex PCR; TCRdb's version includes in-frame clones alone and lacks a portion of them. This table holds millions of clones, roughly 92% found once. This chain connects TRBV6-1 to TRBJ2-2; 12 nucleotides match TRBD2. This TCR was sampled from a young man in good health. Sequencing input: naive CD4+ T cells sorted from blood. Regarding subset: CD45RA+ positively selected. CDR3 sequence reads: CALAGGHGGELFF. The CDR3 DNA reads TGTGCCCTAGCGGGGGGGCATGGCGGGGAGCTGTTTTTT.